The entry below gives a single T cell receptor beta chain sequence along with its context. Per germline, CDR1 LNHDA and CDR2 SQIVND (reference sequence). The CDR3 is made up of 16 amino acids. The junction had 10 bases not matched to a gene; V was cut back by 5 bases and J by 5 bases. The data are from a study of technical replicates of blood from several donors. Some clones are missing from TCRdb's copy, which holds only in-frame ones; the method was immunoSEQ multiplex PCR. The repertoire holds under 65,000 clones, with more than 95% as singletons. The specimen sequenced was T cells isolated from PBMCs. The chain is built from TRBV19 and TRBJ1-4; 8 bases map to TRBD1. The origin of this receptor is a human donor in good health. The CDR3 coding sequence is TGTGCCAGTAGTCTTCACTCGACAGGGGAAAATGAAAAACTGTTTTTT. This sequence encodes CASSLHSTGENEKLFF.